One and the same sample provided the 8 T cell receptor beta chains below, sequenced in a study of T cells in Graves' hyperthyroidism and ophthalmopathy. Amplified regions were TCR beta CDR3 sequences from RNA transcripts. An initial round of RT-PCR targeting the TCR CDR3 relied on the HTBI primer set. TCRdb used MiXCR to reprocess the multiplex PCR reads, holding one entry per CDR3 protein. This sample yields 340,000 or so distinct CDR3 sequences, of which roughly a fifth are seen a single time; under 55% belongs to the top ten. Source material: blood. These receptors were taken from a woman in her forties or fifties with Graves' hyperthyroidism.

As regards this clonotype: A single base separates this from a much larger clone, so it may be a read error. In DNA form, the CDR3 reads TGTGCCATCGGACCCGGGGGGCGCGAAGGAGACTATGGCTACACCTTC. Protein product: CAIGPGGREGDYGYTF. The V gene is TRBV28, the J gene TRBJ1-2, with a tentative D call TRBD1 (6 bases). This CDR3 comprises 16 residues. Germline V gene data show CDR1 as MDHEN and CDR2 as SYDVKM. V gave up 10 bases and J gave up 3 bases, with 24 bases separating them.

This clonotype has just a few counts. The J gene is TRBJ2-1, the V gene TRBV20-1; no clear D gene. V was trimmed by 2 bases and J by 4 bases, leaving 18 bases between them. This CDR3 has 16 amino acids. CDR1 is DFQATT, CDR2 SNEGSKA, per germline (reference sequence). The CDR3, as DNA: TGCAGTGCTAGAACTCCCCCGCGTCACCTTTACAATGAGCAGTTCTTC. This sequence encodes CSARTPPRHLYNEQFF.

The chain is built from TRBV7-2 and TRBJ2-7; D is unresolved. Trimming left V 3 bases short and J 6 bases short, with 6 bases between. Germline assignment: CDR1 SGHTA and CDR2 FQGNSA. This CDR3 has 11 amino acids. The chain's CDR3 is CASSFHGEQYF. The CDR3 DNA reads TGTGCCAGCAGCTTCCACGGCGAGCAGTACTTC. Filled out from reference TRBV7-2 and TRBJ2-7, the complete variable domain reads GAGVSQSPSNKVTEKGKDVELRCDPISGHTALYWYRQSLGQGLEFLIYFQGNSAPDKSGLPSDRFSAERTGGSVSTLTIQRTQQEDSAVYLCASSFHGEQYFGPGTRLTVT.

This clonotype has a count of ten or more. The gene calls are TRBV12-3 or TRBV12-4 and TRBJ2-7; D possibly corresponds to TRBD2 (6 bases). The ends were cut back, 1 base at V and 4 bases at J, with 14 bases in the middle. The CDR3 is 15 amino acids. This CDR3 reads CASSLGEAGSYEQYF. CDR3 nucleotides: TGTGCCAGCAGTTTAGGGGAGGCAGGGTCTTACGAGCAGTACTTC.

This clonotype was seen repeatedly, ten times or more. The rearrangement links TRBV28 to TRBJ2-3; 10 positions match TRBD2. The CDR3 has 15 amino acids. Germline V CDR1 and CDR2: MDHEN, SYDVKM. Trimming removed 6 bases from V and 4 bases from J; junction bases left unmatched: 7. The CDR3 loop is CASRTLAGDADTQYF. The CDR3 coding sequence is TGTGCCAGCAGGACCCTAGCGGGAGACGCAGATACGCAGTATTTT.

This clonotype occurred many times. V and J are TRBV2 and TRBJ2-5; D is unclear. Trimming stripped 0 bases from V and 1 base from J, with 12 bases between. The CDR3 is 16 residues long. Germline CDR1 and CDR2: SNHLY and FYNNEI. The CDR3 region has the DNA TGTGCCAGCAGTGAAGCCCCTACCAGAGGCCAAGAGACCCAGTACTTC. Encoded protein: CASSEAPTRGQETQYF. The full variable domain, rest sourced from reference TRBV2 and TRBJ2-5, is EPEVTQTPSHQVTQMGQEVILRCVPISNHLYFYWYRQILGQKVEFLVSFYNNEISEKSEIFDDQFSVERPDGSNFTLKIRSTKLEDSAMYFCASSEAPTRGQETQYFGPGTRLLVL.

The chain uses TRBV18 and TRBJ2-5; maybe TRBD1 (6 bases). CDR1 is KGHSH, CDR2 LQKENI, per germline. The CDR3 totals 14 residues. Trimming shortened V by 5 bases and J by 0 bases, and 10 bases separated the two germline ends. CDR3 sequence: CASSSRTDQETQYF. The CDR3 nucleotides read TGTGCCAGCTCAAGCCGGACAGACCAAGAGACCCAGTACTTC.

This CDR3 is CASTNRGATNEKLFF. Here the CDR3 DNA reads TGCGCCAGCACCAATAGGGGGGCTACTAATGAAAAACTGTTTTTT. This chain uses TRBV5-1 with TRBJ1-4; D might be TRBD1 (6 bases). The length of the CDR3 is 15 residues. Germline lookup yields CDR1 SGHRS and CDR2 YFSETQ. The V and J ends lost 6 bases and 2 bases respectively, with 14 bases between them.